The T cell receptor beta chain under discussion was sequenced for a study of T-cell reconstitution after alpha-beta-depleted transplantation in children. The study's findings and limits: Certain patients had high TCRbeta diversity at day 60, and it came from recipient T cells and thymic progenitors that survived. By one year post-transplant, T-cell counts and diversity largely arose from T cells that were newly produced. About two months after transplant, alpha-beta T cells reportedly came from several hundred expanded graft clones.

Unique molecular identifiers were used in preparing the TCRbeta library. TCRdb called the PCR reads again in MiXCR, with one record for every CDR3 protein. The table has 700,000 to 850,000 distinct CDR3 sequences, around 15% seen once. This CDR3 has 14 residues. The germline V gene encodes CDR1 LGHNA and CDR2 YNFKEQ. Deletions cut 1 base from V and 12 bases from J, with 15 bases between. This clonotype has just a few counts. Its specificity is not known. This chain uses TRBV4-2 with TRBJ2-2; the D call may be TRBD1 or TRBD2 (5 bases each). This TCR came from a male patient younger than 18 who had a stem cell transplant for acute lymphoblastic leukemia, so the T cells may come from the graft donor. The material was PBMCs, mostly from graft donor cells, obtained 360 days after TCRalphabeta/CD19-depleted stem cell transplant. The CDR3 region has the DNA TGTGCCAGCAGCCAAGTATTGAATGTGGGACAGCTGTTTTTT. Protein: CASSQVLNVGQLFF.